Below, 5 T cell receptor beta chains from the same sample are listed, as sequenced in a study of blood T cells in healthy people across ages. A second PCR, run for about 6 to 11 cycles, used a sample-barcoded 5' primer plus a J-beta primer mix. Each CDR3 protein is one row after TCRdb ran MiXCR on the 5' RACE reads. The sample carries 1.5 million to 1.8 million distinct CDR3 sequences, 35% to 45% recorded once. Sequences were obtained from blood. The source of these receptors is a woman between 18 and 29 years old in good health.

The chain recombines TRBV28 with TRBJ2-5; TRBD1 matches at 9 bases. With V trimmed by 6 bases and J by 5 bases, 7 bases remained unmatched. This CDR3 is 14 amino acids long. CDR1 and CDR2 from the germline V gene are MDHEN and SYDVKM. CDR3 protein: CASRLNRGPETQYF. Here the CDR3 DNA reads TGTGCCAGCAGGCTTAACAGGGGGCCTGAGACCCAGTACTTC. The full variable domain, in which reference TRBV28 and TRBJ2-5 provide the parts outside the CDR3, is DVKVTQSSRYLVKRTGEKVFLECVQDMDHENMFWYRQDPGLGLRLIYFSYDVKMKEKGDIPEGYSVSREKKERFSLILESASTNQTSMYLCASRLNRGPETQYFGPGTRLLVL.

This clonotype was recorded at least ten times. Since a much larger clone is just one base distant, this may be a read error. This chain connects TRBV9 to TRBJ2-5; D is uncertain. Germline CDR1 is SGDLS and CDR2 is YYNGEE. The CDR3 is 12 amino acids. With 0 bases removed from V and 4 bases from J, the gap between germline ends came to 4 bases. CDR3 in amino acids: CASSVEGETQYF. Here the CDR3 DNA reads TGTGCCAGCAGCGTAGAAGGAGAGACCCAGTACTTC.

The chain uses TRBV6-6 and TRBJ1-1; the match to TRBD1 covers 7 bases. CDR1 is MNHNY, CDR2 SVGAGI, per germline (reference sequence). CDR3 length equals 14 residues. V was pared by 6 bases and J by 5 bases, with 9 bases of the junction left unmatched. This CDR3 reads CASSRQGPPTEAFF. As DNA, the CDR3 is TGTGCCAGCAGCCGACAGGGCCCCCCGACTGAAGCTTTCTTT.

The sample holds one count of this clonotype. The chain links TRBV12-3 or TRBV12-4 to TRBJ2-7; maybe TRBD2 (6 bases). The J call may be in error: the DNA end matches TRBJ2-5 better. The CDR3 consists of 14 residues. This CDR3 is CASSLNPRAGTQYF. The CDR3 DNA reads TGTGCCAGCAGTTTAAACCCCAGAGCGGGGACCCAGTACTTC.

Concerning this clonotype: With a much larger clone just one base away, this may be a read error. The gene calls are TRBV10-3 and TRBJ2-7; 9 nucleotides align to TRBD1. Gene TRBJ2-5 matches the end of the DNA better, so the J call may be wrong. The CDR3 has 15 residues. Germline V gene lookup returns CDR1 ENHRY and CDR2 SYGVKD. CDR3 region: CAISETGTGKGTQYF. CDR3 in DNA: TGTGCCATCAGTGAAACCGGGACAGGGAAAGGGACCCAGTACTTC.